This paragraph reports one T cell receptor (beta chain). Its antigen remains unknown. This entry is derived from a study of vaccination effects on CD4 cells after COVID-19. General study results and limits: Marked clonal contraction of both clone types appeared late after vaccination.

The CDR3 is made up of 18 amino acids. The V and J ends lost 6 bases and 2 bases, in that order; junction bases with no gene match: 9. The germline V gene encodes CDR1 WNHNN and CDR2 SYGVQD (reference sequence). With the ViraFEST assay, the study expanded antigen-specific CD4+ T cells using viral peptide pools, then sequenced them. Following culture for nine to ten days, CD4+ T cells were isolated. Neither prior SARS-CoV-2 infection nor positive nucleocapsid antibodies were present in the vaccine recipients. Peptides at approximately 10 ug/ml and IL-2 at approximately 9.7 IU/ml were added to about 2 million PBMC per well. A half-volume exchange with IL-2 medium occurred on days 3 and 7. The protocol was immunoSEQ multiplex PCR, while the TCRdb copy is restricted to in-frame clones and leaves out a portion. This table has roughly 41,000 clones, over 65% appearing once.

This TCR was sampled from a human donor who received a COVID-19 vaccine. Source: CD4+ T cells from PBMCs cultured with HCoV-OC43 spike peptides, taken before COVID-19 vaccination. Subset meaning: HCoV-OC43 spike overlapping peptide pool stimulation. The chain employs TRBV10-1 and TRBJ2-1, with 14 positions matching TRBD2. The chain's CDR3 is CASSPGTSGRTAYNEQFF. Written as DNA, the CDR3 is TGCGCCAGCAGCCCGGGGACTAGCGGGAGAACGGCCTACAATGAGCAGTTCTTC.